This TCR beta chain came from a study of graft-versus-host responses after intestinal transplantation. Notes on the study in general: The highest levels of circulating GvH clones went along with early declines in HvG clones after transplant.

With regard to this clone: Its antigen is as yet unknown.

This table comes from immunoSEQ multiplex PCR, and its TCRdb copy is limited to in-frame clones, with some not included. In the table there are about 25,000 clones, more than 80% of which are singletons. The CDR3 contains 14 residues. Germline lookup yields CDR1 SGHVS and CDR2 FQNEAQ. Trimming pared 5 bases from V and 1 base from J, leaving 9 bases between. The material sequenced was PBMCs, taken 18 days after transplant. The J gene is TRBJ1-5, the V gene TRBV7-8, with unresolved D. The receptor was isolated from a human patient who received an intestinal transplant, so some T cells may come from the graft donor. The CDR3 protein is CASSPATSNQPQHF. The CDR3 nucleotides are TGTGCCAGCAGCCCAGCCACCAGCAATCAGCCCCAGCATTTT.